This T cell receptor beta chain was identified during a study of radiotherapy plus CTLA-4 blockade in lung cancer. TCRdb's table, derived via immunoSEQ multiplex PCR, lists solely in-frame clones and lacks some. The sample yields roughly 59,000 clones, about 72% seen once. The V gene's germline CDR1 is SGHRS and CDR2 YFSETQ. The CDR3 length is 14 residues. V was shortened by 1 base and J by 7 bases, with 14 bases between the two germline ends. This clone was detected a few times. Here the sequenced sample was peripheral blood, taken from a patient treated with radiotherapy plus ipilimumab. The rearrangement links TRBV5-1 to TRBJ2-5, with D possibly TRBD2 on 5 matching bases. The receptor was derived from a human donor with non-small cell lung cancer whose response to radiotherapy plus ipilimumab could not be evaluated. CDR3 nucleotides: TGCGCCAGCAGCTTGACTCCCGCGGCGGGGACCCAGTACTTC. Translating it yields CASSLTPAAGTQYF.